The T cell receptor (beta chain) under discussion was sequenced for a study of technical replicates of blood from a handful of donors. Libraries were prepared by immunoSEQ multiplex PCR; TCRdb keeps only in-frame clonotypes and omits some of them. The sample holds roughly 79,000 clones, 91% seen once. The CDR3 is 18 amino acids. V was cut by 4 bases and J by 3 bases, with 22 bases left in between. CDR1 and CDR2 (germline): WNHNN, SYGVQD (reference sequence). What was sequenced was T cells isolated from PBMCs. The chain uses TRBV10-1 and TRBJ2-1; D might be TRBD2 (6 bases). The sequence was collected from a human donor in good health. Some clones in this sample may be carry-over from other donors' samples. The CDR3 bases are TGCGCCAGCAGTGGTTACCTGACTAGAAGGGTTAGCTACAATGAGCAGTTCTTC. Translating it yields CASSGYLTRRVSYNEQFF.